This T cell receptor (beta chain) came from a study of blood T cells in healthy people across ages. Study results and caveats: The study could not conclusively compare naive and antigen-experienced cells, given its unsorted PBMCs. With naive T cell percentage, TCR beta diversity showed a strong correlation.

This clonotype came up many times. Its specificity is unknown. Primers used in a second PCR of roughly 7 to 12 cycles were a sample-barcoded 5' primer and a J-beta primer mix. Every individual sample yielded 2.5 million or more paired-end reads (each containing CDR3). TCRdb reanalysed the 5' RACE reads using MiXCR and keeps one entry per CDR3 protein. The table lists around 1,900,000 distinct CDR3 sequences, about two fifths of them singletons. V lost 5 bases to trimming and J lost 6 bases, with 13 bases between them. Germline assignment: CDR1 LGHNA and CDR2 YSLEER. The CDR3 extends over 14 amino acids.

The V and J genes are TRBV4-3 and TRBJ1-4; a possible D gene is TRBD1 (6 bases). This receptor was identified in a human donor in good health. Sequencing input: blood. CDR3 DNA sequence: TGCGCCAGCAGCTTTCGACAGGAGGATGAAAAACTGTTTTTT. This codes for CASSFRQEDEKLFF.